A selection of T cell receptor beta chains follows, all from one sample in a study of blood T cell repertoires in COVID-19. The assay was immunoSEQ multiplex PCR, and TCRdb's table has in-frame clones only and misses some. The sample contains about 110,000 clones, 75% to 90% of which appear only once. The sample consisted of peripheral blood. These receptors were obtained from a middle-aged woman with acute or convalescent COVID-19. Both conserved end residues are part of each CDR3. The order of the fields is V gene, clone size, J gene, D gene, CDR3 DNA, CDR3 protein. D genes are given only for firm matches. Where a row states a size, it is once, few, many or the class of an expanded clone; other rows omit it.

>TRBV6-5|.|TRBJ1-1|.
TGTGCCAGCAGTTACTCGAGTCGGGGGGCGCGCACTGAAGCTTTCTTT
CASSYSSRGARTEAFF
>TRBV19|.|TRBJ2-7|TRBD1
TGTGCCAGTAGTAGAAACAGGGGTTACGAGCAGTACTTC
CASSRNRGYEQYF
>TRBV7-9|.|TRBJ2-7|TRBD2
TGTGCCAGCAGCTTAGCGCGGGGGACTAACTCCTACGAGCAGTACTTC
CASSLARGTNSYEQYF
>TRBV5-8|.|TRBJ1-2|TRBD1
TGTGCCAGCAGCTTTGGACAGGGTTATGGCTACACCTTC
CASSFGQGYGYTF
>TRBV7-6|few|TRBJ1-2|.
TGTGCCAGCAGCTTAGCTGGGCAGGGGAACTATGGCTACACCTTC
CASSLAGQGNYGYTF
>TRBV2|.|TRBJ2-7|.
TGTGCCAGCAGGACTACCGAGCAGTACTTC
CASRTTEQYF
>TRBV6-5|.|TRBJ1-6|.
TGTGCCAGCAGCCGGGACATCTATAATTCACCCCTCCACTTT
CASSRDIYNSPLHF
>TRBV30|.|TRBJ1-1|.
TGTGCCTGGAGTGAGGCGGCAAAAGGGGCTGAAGCTTTCTTT
CAWSEAAKGAEAFF
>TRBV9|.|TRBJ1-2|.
TGTGCCAGCAGCCAAACTGGGGCTGGCTACACCTTC
CASSQTGAGYTF
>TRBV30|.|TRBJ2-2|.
TGTGCCTGGAAGACAGTGACCGGGGAGCTGTTTTTT
CAWKTVTGELFF
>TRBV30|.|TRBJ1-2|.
TGTGCCTGGAGTGTCCTGTTCAACTATGGCTACACCTTC
CAWSVLFNYGYTF
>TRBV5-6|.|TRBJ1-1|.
TGTGCCAGCAGCTTGGAGAGGCGGACTGAAGCTTTCTTT
CASSLERRTEAFF
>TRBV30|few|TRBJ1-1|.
TGTGTAGGGAGGAAGAACACTGAAGCTTTCTTT
CVGRKNTEAFF
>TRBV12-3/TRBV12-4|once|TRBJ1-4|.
TGTGCCAGCACCCTAGACGGCAATGAAAAACTGTTTTTT
CASTLDGNEKLFF
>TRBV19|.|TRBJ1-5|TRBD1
TGTGCCAGTAGTACCCAGGGGGAAGTGGAGCCCCAGCATTTT
CASSTQGEVEPQHF
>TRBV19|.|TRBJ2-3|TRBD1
TGTGCCAGTTCTCGGACAGGCCACCCGACCAGCACAGATACGCAGTATTTT
CASSRTGHPTSTDTQYF
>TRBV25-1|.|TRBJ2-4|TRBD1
TGTGCCAGCGATTACAGGGGAGTTCAGTACTTC
CASDYRGVQYF
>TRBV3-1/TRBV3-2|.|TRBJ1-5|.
TGTGCCAGCAGCCAAGGGGTAGGGGCGCGCAATCAGCCCCAGCATTTT
CASSQGVGARNQPQHF
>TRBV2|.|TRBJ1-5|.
TGTGCCAGCAGTGGGGGGGAAAAAAGCAATCAGCCCCAGCATTTT
CASSGGEKSNQPQHF
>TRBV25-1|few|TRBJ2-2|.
TGTGCCGGCAACAGGCCCCTGGCCGGGGAGCTGTTTTTT
CAGNRPLAGELFF
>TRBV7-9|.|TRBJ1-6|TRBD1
TGTGCCAGCAGCTCCTGGACAGGGGACTCCTATAATTCACCCCTCCACTTT
CASSSWTGDSYNSPLHF
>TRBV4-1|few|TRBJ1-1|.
TGCGCCAGCAGCCAGCCAACTCAGGGAACTGAAGCTTTCTTT
CASSQPTQGTEAFF
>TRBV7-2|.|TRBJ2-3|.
TGTGCCAGCAGCTTAAGGCCGGGGGCAGATACGCAGTATTTT
CASSLRPGADTQYF
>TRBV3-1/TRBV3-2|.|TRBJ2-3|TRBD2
TGTGCCAGCAGCCACGGCGGGGGGCCGGGAGATACGCAGTATTTT
CASSHGGGPGDTQYF
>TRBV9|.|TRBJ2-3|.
TGTGCCAGCAGCGGGAGACTTCGAGATACGCAGTATTTT
CASSGRLRDTQYF
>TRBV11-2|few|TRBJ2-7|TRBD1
TGTGCCAGCAGGAGCACAGGGGGCTCCTACGAGCAGTACTTC
CASRSTGGSYEQYF
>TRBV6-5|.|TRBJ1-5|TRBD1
TGTGCCAGCATAGGACAGGGGTTCAATCAGCCCCAGCATTTT
CASIGQGFNQPQHF
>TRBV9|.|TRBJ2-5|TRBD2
TGTGCCAGCAGCGTAGGGCTAAGCGGGGGCAGCCAAGAGACCCAGTACTTC
CASSVGLSGGSQETQYF
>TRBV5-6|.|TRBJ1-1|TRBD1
TGTGCCAGCAGCTCCCTGGGACAGTCTGAAGCTTTCTTT
CASSSLGQSEAFF
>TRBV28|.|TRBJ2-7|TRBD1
TGTGCCAGCAGTTCGCCGATGGGGACAGGAACAAGGTACGAGCAGTACTTC
CASSSPMGTGTRYEQYF
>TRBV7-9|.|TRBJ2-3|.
TGTGCCAGCAGCTTAGGGAAGACAGGAGATCCATCAGATACGCAGTATTTT
CASSLGKTGDPSDTQYF
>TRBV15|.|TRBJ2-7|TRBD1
TGTGCCACCAGCAGGGACAGGGGGCCCCCCTACGAGCAGTACTTC
CATSRDRGPPYEQYF
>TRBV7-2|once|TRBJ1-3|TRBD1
TGTGCCAGCAGCTCGGACAGGGGAAACACCATATATTTT
CASSSDRGNTIYF
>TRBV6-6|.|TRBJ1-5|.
TGTGCCAGCAGAGATAGGGGTAGGCAGCCCCAGCATTTT
CASRDRGRQPQHF
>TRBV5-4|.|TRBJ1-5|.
TGTGCCAGCAGCCTAGATCTTAATCAGCCCCAGCATTTT
CASSLDLNQPQHF
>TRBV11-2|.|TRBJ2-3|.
TGTGCCAGCAGCTTATACTTTGGAGGACCCACAGATACGCAGTATTTT
CASSLYFGGPTDTQYF
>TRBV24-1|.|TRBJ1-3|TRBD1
TGTGCCACCAGTGATTCACTACAATTCGTTCTAAATAACAGGGGAGGAGGAGGAAACACCATATATTTT
CATSDSLQFVLNNRGGGGNTIYF
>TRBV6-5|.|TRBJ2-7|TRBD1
TGTGCCAGCAGTTCCAGACAGGGCGGTAGTTACGAGCAGTACTTC
CASSSRQGGSYEQYF
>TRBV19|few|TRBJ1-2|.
TGTGCCAGTAGTATTGACAGCCGCTATGGCTACACCTTC
CASSIDSRYGYTF
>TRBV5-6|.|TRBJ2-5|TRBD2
TGTGCCAGCAGCAGCGGGACTAGCGGGGGGGGCCAAGAGACCCAGTACTTC
CASSSGTSGGGQETQYF
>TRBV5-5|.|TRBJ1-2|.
TGTGCCAGCAGCTTATCCGGGACTAACTATGGCTACACCTTC
CASSLSGTNYGYTF
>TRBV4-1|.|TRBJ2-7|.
TGCGCCAGCAGCCTTCAGACGGACACCTACGAGCAGTACTTC
CASSLQTDTYEQYF
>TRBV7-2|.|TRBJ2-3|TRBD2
TGTGCCAGCAGCTCCGAGCGGGGTACCACAGATACGCAGTATTTT
CASSSERGTTDTQYF
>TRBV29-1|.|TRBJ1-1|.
TGCAGCGTTGAAAGGGGAATGGCCACTGAAGCTTTCTTT
CSVERGMATEAFF
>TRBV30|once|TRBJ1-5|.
TGTGCCTGGAGTTCCGGAGGCGAACAGCCCCAGCATTTT
CAWSSGGEQPQHF
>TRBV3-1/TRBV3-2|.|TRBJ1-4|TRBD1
TGTGCCAGCAGCAGAGGCCCGGGGACAGGGGGTGAAAAACTGTTTTTT
CASSRGPGTGGEKLFF
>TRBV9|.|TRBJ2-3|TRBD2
TGTGCCAGCAGCTTTAGGGGCGGGGGGCCGGATACGCAGTATTTT
CASSFRGGGPDTQYF
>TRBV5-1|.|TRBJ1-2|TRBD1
TGCGCCAGCAGCAGGGACAGTTCCTATGGCTACACCTTC
CASSRDSSYGYTF
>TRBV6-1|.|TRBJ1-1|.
TGTGCCAGCAGTGAATCCTGGCAGGGGAGGGCTGAAGCTTTCTTT
CASSESWQGRAEAFF
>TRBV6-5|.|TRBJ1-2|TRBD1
TGTGCCAGCTCCCGACAGGGGGCGGGTAATGGCTACACCTTC
CASSRQGAGNGYTF
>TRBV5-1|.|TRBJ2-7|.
TGCGCCAGCAGCTGGGACTTCCAAAGCTCCTACGAGCAGTACTTC
CASSWDFQSSYEQYF
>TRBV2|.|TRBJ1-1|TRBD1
TGTGCCAGCAGCGCTTGGACAGGGTACCCCACTGAAGCTTTCTTT
CASSAWTGYPTEAFF
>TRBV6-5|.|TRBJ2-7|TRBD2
TGTGCCAGCAGCACCGCGTTCTGGGGGGGCTACGAGCAGTACTTC
CASSTAFWGGYEQYF
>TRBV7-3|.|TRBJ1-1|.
TGTGCCAGCAGCTTACAGGGGAACACTGAAGCTTTCTTT
CASSLQGNTEAFF
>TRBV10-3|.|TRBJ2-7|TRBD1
TGTGCCATCAGTGATATCCCACAGGGGTCCAACGAGCAGTACTTC
CAISDIPQGSNEQYF
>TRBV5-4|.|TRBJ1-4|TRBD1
TGTGCCAGCAGCTTGGGACAGGGCCCAACTAATGAAAAACTGTTTTTT
CASSLGQGPTNEKLFF
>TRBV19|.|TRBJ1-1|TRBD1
TGTGCCAGTAGTATGACAGGGCTCGCTGAAGCTTTCTTT
CASSMTGLAEAFF